Listed below are T cell receptor beta chains from one sample, sequenced in a study of a mutant IDH1 vaccine in newly diagnosed glioma. No antigen has been identified for these receptors. Measured with immunoSEQ multiplex PCR; TCRdb has only the in-frame clones, and not every one. This sample has some 60,000 clones, with approximately 80% found just once. The source was PBMCs, collected from a glioma patient whose treatment included an IDH1 peptide vaccine. These receptors originate from a man younger than 45 with glioma. The CDR3 runs from the conserved cysteine through the conserved F or W. D genes are given only for firm matches. Some rows mark clone size as missing; the rest say once, few, many or name a class of expanded clone.

clone_size,d_call,v_call,j_call,cdr3_aa,cdr3_nt
.,TRBD2,TRBV25-1,TRBJ2-5,CASSEYIGEGPETQYF,TGTGCCAGCAGTGAATACATCGGGGAGGGCCCAGAGACCCAGTACTTC
.,TRBD2,TRBV2,TRBJ2-1,CASSDPSGGVEQFF,TGTGCCAGCAGTGATCCGAGCGGGGGGGTTGAGCAGTTCTTC
.,.,TRBV28,TRBJ2-7,CASVDDTYEQYF,TGTGCCAGTGTAGACGATACCTACGAGCAGTACTTC
once,.,TRBV27,TRBJ1-2,CASSRQGKGYTF,TGTGCCAGCAGTCGGCAGGGGAAGGGCTACACCTTC
.,.,TRBV30,TRBJ1-1,CAWSVIVNTEAFF,TGTGCCTGGAGTGTAATTGTGAACACTGAAGCTTTCTTT
.,.,TRBV5-1,TRBJ2-7,CASSPGTDSYEQYF,TGCGCCAGCAGCCCCGGGACCGATTCCTACGAGCAGTACTTC
.,.,TRBV7-2,TRBJ1-5,CASSEPQHF,TGTGCCAGCAGCGAGCCCCAGCATTTT
once,.,TRBV28,TRBJ2-1,CASSFYRGASHEQFF,TGTGCCAGCAGTTTTTATAGGGGGGCCTCTCATGAGCAGTTCTTC
few,.,TRBV7-8,TRBJ2-7,CASSSISGRLEQYF,TGTGCCAGCAGCTCTATCAGCGGTCGCCTCGAGCAGTACTTC
.,TRBD2,TRBV27,TRBJ2-7,CASSSSPSGPTYEQYF,TGTGCCAGCAGTTCAAGTCCTAGCGGGCCGACCTACGAGCAGTACTTC
.,.,TRBV27,TRBJ1-5,CASSLRPSNQPQHF,TGTGCCAGCAGTTTGAGGCCAAGCAATCAGCCCCAGCATTTT
.,TRBD2,TRBV5-4,TRBJ2-1,CASSSTSGRVYNEQFF,TGTGCCAGCAGCTCAACTAGCGGGAGGGTTTACAATGAGCAGTTCTTC
.,TRBD1,TRBV19,TRBJ2-1,CASSESARGQQFF,TGTGCCAGTAGTGAGTCTGCGAGGGGGCAGCAGTTCTTC
.,.,TRBV5-5,TRBJ1-1,CASSLDTNRRWEAFF,TGTGCCAGCAGCTTGGATACAAACAGGCGATGGGAAGCTTTCTTT
few,.,TRBV5-6,TRBJ1-1,CASSLDVYTEAFF,TGTGCCAGCAGCTTGGATGTGTACACTGAAGCTTTCTTT
.,.,TRBV14,TRBJ2-1,CASSQDGGSTYNEQFF,TGTGCCAGCAGCCAAGATGGGGGGTCGACCTACAATGAGCAGTTCTTC
.,.,TRBV7-3,TRBJ2-5,CASSRGTLETQYF,TGTGCCAGCAGCCGAGGGACATTGGAGACCCAGTACTTC
.,.,TRBV5-6,TRBJ2-1,CASLRGPRDNEQFF,TGTGCCAGCCTAAGGGGACCAAGAGACAATGAGCAGTTCTTC
.,.,TRBV11-2,TRBJ1-1,CASSVRAMNTEAFF,TGTGCCAGCAGCGTAAGGGCCATGAACACTGAAGCTTTCTTT
.,.,TRBV29-1,TRBJ1-1,CSVGRGRSEAFF,TGCAGCGTGGGGCGGGGAAGGAGTGAAGCTTTCTTT
.,TRBD1,TRBV7-2,TRBJ2-7,CASSLIGTDYEQYF,TGTGCCAGCAGCTTAATTGGGACAGACTACGAGCAGTACTTC
.,.,TRBV28,TRBJ1-6,CASSKAAANSPLHF,TGTGCCAGTAGTAAGGCGGCGGCAAATTCACCCCTCCACTTT
once,TRBD1,TRBV7-2,TRBJ2-7,CASSLGFHRGHEQYF,TGTGCCAGCAGCTTAGGATTTCACAGGGGGCACGAGCAGTACTTC
few,.,TRBV4-2,TRBJ1-4,CASSQDPGYEKLFF,TGTGCCAGCAGCCAAGACCCGGGGTATGAAAAACTGTTTTTT
.,.,TRBV7-9,TRBJ1-2,CASSLGLLYYGYTF,TGTGCCAGCAGCTTGGGACTCCTATACTATGGCTACACCTTC
.,.,TRBV18,TRBJ1-5,CASSPTVKDQPQHF,TGTGCCAGCTCACCAACGGTGAAGGATCAGCCCCAGCATTTT
.,.,TRBV7-8,TRBJ1-5,CASSLGGGGQPQHF,TGTGCCAGCAGCTTAGGCGGGGGAGGACAGCCCCAGCATTTT
.,.,TRBV4-1,TRBJ2-5,CASSQGVRETQYF,TGCGCCAGCAGCCAAGGAGTGAGGGAGACCCAGTACTTC
.,.,TRBV5-4,TRBJ2-3,CASSSLGGTGTDTQYF,TGTGCCAGCAGCTCCCTGGGGGGGACAGGCACAGATACGCAGTATTTT
few,.,TRBV5-1,TRBJ1-2,CASSATTYGYTF,TGCGCCAGCAGCGCAACCACCTATGGCTACACCTTC
.,.,TRBV6-4,TRBJ2-1,CASSEARHHEQFF,TGTGCCAGCAGTGAAGCCCGGCATCATGAGCAGTTCTTC
.,.,TRBV11-2,TRBJ2-3,CASSLEAVVYF,TGTGCCAGCAGCTTAGAGGCAGTCGTGTATTTT
.,TRBD1,TRBV28,TRBJ1-5,CASTDSTGHQPQHF,TGTGCCAGCACAGATTCGACAGGGCATCAGCCCCAGCATTTT
few,TRBD1,TRBV6-1,TRBJ2-5,CASSTTGVGRTQYF,TGTGCCAGCAGTACCACAGGGGTAGGTCGGACCCAGTACTTC